Listed here is a single T cell receptor (beta chain). Its target antigen remains unknown. This entry is derived from a study of cytomegalovirus exposure and HLA in healthy donors listed by TCRdb under 2017. Context from the whole study: In an earlier analysis of approximately 500 of the donors, less than 350 Gb of sequence data and 120 million or so unique TCR beta sequences from some 170 million T cells were reported. Class I and class II HLA loci were covered by the typing at four-digit resolution. An early release covering roughly 600 HLA-typed donors comprised about 300 gigabases of sequencing data and around 80 million unique TCR sequences. In the later analysis, no new phenotypic data were used to find candidate immune exposures; instead, reliance was placed on TCR beta sequences and their occurrence across donors. In a later genetic analysis, genome-wide SNP genotypes for about 65% of the roughly 700 donors were used, and that subset was treated as a discovery cohort. Every discovery cohort repertoire had been produced on one sequencing platform. Typing coverage differed by locus: A, B, C, DRB1 and DQB1 were typed in about 620-640 donors, DQA1 in 522, DPA1 in approximately 600, and DPB1 in just under 480. Alongside the repertoire data, information on donor age, sex, ethnicity and CMV serostatus was compiled. The study profiled the T cell repertoires of hundreds of subjects by immunosequencing and related them to cytomegalovirus serostatus. Along with the roughly 700-subject first cohort, a separate validation cohort of over a hundred different subjects was used. An earlier analysis of around 580 of the donors used high-throughput TCR beta sequencing to judge whether each TCR beta V gene segment behaved as functional or pseudogenic. Among about 370 genotyped donors of the cohort, an average of approximately 220,000 unique TCR beta nucleotide sequences was sequenced per donor, of which about 20% were non-productive. The genetic ancestry cluster associated with self-reported Caucasian donors included around four fifths of the roughly 400 genotyped donors. To study patterns of TCR occurrence, a later analysis re-analyzed previously published TCR beta repertoires from 550 to 800 donors and added high-resolution HLA genotyping. About 5 DR-DQ haplotypes were handled as single units for association and clustering, since linkage in the cohort was strong. The study aimed to test whether signatures of past pathogen exposure could be identified by cataloging public T cell receptors. High-throughput TCR immunosequencing, statistical association of individual TCRs with disease status, and machine learning were combined to predict cytomegalovirus infection status. Study-wide conclusions, independent of this receptor: A later analysis found that HLA-associated TCR beta chains were more clonally expanded and had lower generation probabilities than equally common non-associated chains. When HLA alleles, especially DR and DQ, strongly co-occurred, attributing TCR associations to individual alleles was difficult. Because some donors lacked HLA typing at each locus, the association tests relied only on the typed subset. The classifier was reported to diagnose cytomegalovirus status with high specificity and sensitivity in both the original and validation cohorts. Linkage disequilibrium might explain the correlated functional status among segregating V segments, but an unknown experimental factor could not be ruled out. A later analysis found that most CMV-associated TCR beta chains appeared HLA-restricted, with HLA associations seemingly driven largely by CMV exposure. A later analysis found that TCR association rates varied across HLA loci, with DRB1 alleles showing the most associated TCRs and HLA-C alleles the fewest. The only immune exposure information available for the cohort was CMV serostatus. In a later analysis, about 17,000 TCR beta sequences were associated with specific HLA alleles at a false discovery rate of 0.05. In a later genetic analysis, fewer N-insertions in productive TCRs were reported among donors in an Asian-associated ancestry cluster than the roughly 710-donor mean. In vitro tests confirmed that a few of the cytomegalovirus-associated TCR beta chains recognize cytomegalovirus antigens. A total of roughly 160 TCR beta chains were listed by the study as associated with cytomegalovirus. This cohort had only TCR beta chains sequenced, and the lack of alpha or paired-chain data limited which features could be detected. A further reported finding was that TCR beta sequences accurately predicted the HLA-A and HLA-B alleles for most subjects in the first cohort. A cluster of highly shared sequence variants was judged likely to represent a technical artifact of the sequencing pipeline. Presence/absence analyses assumed roughly uniform sequencing depth across donors, an assumption that may not hold. Several of the top co-occurrence clusters appeared to be linked to parvovirus B19, influenza, CMV and Epstein-Barr virus, according to a later analysis. An association between a missense DCLRE1C variant and V-gene and J-gene trimming of TCR beta chains was found in a later genetic analysis and replicated in an independent cohort. While some public TCRs were present in many individuals, most TCR sequences turned up only very rarely across donors. Roughly 15 rarely observed V segments, including chromosome 9 orphons, were excluded from the earlier analysis of 550 to 700 of the donors because counts were too low. The authors suggested that the approach could potentially be extended to other disease states and immunological phenotypes. Broadly in line with IMGT annotations, most TCR beta V segments showed up in productive rearrangements about 87% or about 30% of the time in an earlier analysis of under 700 of the donors.

The method behind the library was the immunoSEQ multiplex PCR assay. A mixture of 60 forward primers for TCR Vbeta segments and 13 reverse primers for TCR Jbeta segments was used in the multiplex PCR. The CDR3 region of rearranged TCR beta genes was amplified from genomic DNA by a multiplex PCR assay. The amplified TCR beta libraries were sequenced on the Illumina HiSeq System as 87-base-pair reads. The original pipeline was this. A later analysis counted some 74 million unique TCR beta chains across the 666 repertoires, and roughly 10 million of these chains were shared by at least two donors. To remove PCR and sequencing errors, raw reads were error-corrected and collapsed into unique sequences using a nearest-neighbor algorithm that merged closely related sequences. V, D and J gene segments were assigned by aligning CDR3 sequences to IMGT reference sequences. For a sequence to be retained, at least a six-nucleotide match to both a V gene segment and a J gene segment was required. Rearrangements were called productive when the CDR3 lacked stop codons and stayed in frame with V and J; all others were non-productive. CDR3 was defined by IMGT convention, running from the second conserved V-encoded cysteine to the conserved J-encoded phenylalanine. The earlier analysis of 500 to 750 of the donors excluded any sequence lacking an unambiguous match to a single V gene segment. In an earlier analysis of about 590 of the donors, a V segment was called functional when productive rearrangements were above 56.7%, and segregating when the standard deviation between donors exceeded 5%. A statistical classification framework was developed to diagnose cytomegalovirus status using the catalog of TCR beta chain sequences. V and J gene assignment, in a later analysis, came from comparing TCR nucleotide sequences with IMGT/GENE-DB human TR gene sequences. In a later analysis, CDR3 sequences and most-parsimonious VDJ recombination scenarios were assigned using the TCRdist pipeline. A later analysis defined each TCR beta chain by its CDR3 amino acid sequence plus V-gene family, and excluded reads lacking a unique V-gene family. To address suspected cross-contamination and a sequencing artifact, a later analysis removed some 620 highly shared, low-generation-probability nucleotide sequences. In a later analysis, a clonal expansion index for each public chain was calculated from normalized within-repertoire ranks of inferred template counts. A later analysis computed generation probabilities with a VDJ recombination model fitted to out-of-frame rearrangements, and checked the results against IGoR. In a later analysis, TCR-TCR, TCR-HLA and TCR-CMV co-occurrence was scored with hypergeometric tests, and a repertoire-size bias correction was applied to TCR pairs. To estimate false discovery rates, a later analysis permuted the HLA or CMV assignments 20 times. In a later analysis, co-occurring TCRs were grouped using DBSCAN, and TCRdist sequence similarity was added for clustering within HLA-allele-positive subsets. Repertoires with fewer than 30,000 or more than 120,000 public chains, plus five repertoires with anomalous nucleotide sharing, were excluded from co-occurrence clustering. In TCRdb, the immuneACCESS table is reduced to in-frame sequences with V and J assigned. These tables do not hold every clone; where another copy was compared, an unresolved V gene accounts for under half, and the others remain unexplained. Clone size and V and J calls were adopted from that table, with D and trimming inferred from the DNA. The sample's records list about 200,000 clones. The ten most abundant clones make up 0.9% to 1.4% of the sample.

The cohort consisted of approximately 670 healthy bone marrow donors. At the time of sampling, every cohort member was nominally healthy, though immune exposures that went unrecorded were likely present. The donor tested CMV seropositive and was one of the 289 seropositive cohort members. Every donor gave a peripheral blood sample, and the peripheral blood mononuclear cells from that sample were used for TCR beta sequencing. The Qiagen DNeasy Blood Extraction Kit was used to extract genomic DNA from the blood cell samples. This TCR was recovered from a girl aged 2 to 9 in good health and CMV-seropositive. Sequences were obtained from PBMCs.

The nucleotide sequence reads as follows: TGCGCCAGCAGTGATGCGGGATTGGGATACAATGAGCAGTTCTTC. This translates into CASSDAGLGYNEQFF. The sequence is built from TRBV10-1 and TRBJ2-1; the D gene is possibly TRBD2, with 6 bases matching. The CDR3 holds 15 amino acids from the cysteine to the phenylalanine. Only the CDR3 region is kept as DNA, spanning 45 bases read in frame from base 1. V is shortened by 3 bases, J by 4 bases, and the region joining them spans 13 bases. Looking up the germline V gene (reference sequence) yields CDR1 WNHNN and CDR2 SYGVQD.